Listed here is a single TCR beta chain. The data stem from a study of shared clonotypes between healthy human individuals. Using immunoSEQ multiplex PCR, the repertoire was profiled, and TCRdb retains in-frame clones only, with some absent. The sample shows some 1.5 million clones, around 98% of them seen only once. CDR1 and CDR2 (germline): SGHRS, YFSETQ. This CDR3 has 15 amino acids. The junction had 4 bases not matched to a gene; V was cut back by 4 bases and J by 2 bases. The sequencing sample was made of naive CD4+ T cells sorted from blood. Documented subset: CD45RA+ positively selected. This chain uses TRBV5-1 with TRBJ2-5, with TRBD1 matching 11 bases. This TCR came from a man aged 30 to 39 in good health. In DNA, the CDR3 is TGCGCCAGCAGCAGCGGACAGGGGGCTCAAGAGACCCAGTACTTC. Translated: CASSSGQGAQETQYF.